These T cell receptor beta chains were read from a single sample in a study of blood T cells in healthy people across ages. TCRdb ran MiXCR on the 5' RACE reads and lists one entry per CDR3 protein. Found here are 2 million or so distinct CDR3 sequences, approximately 50% of them singletons; the top ten hold over 2%. The sample taken for sequencing was blood. The receptors come from a woman aged 35 to 49 in good health. The CDR3 runs from the conserved cysteine through the conserved F or W. The size of a clone is reported for some rows only, either as once, few or many, or as a class for expanded clones.

16	TRBJ2-3	-	TRBV6-1	CASRLQTGNPTDTQYF
14	-	-	TRBV3-1	CASSLREACETQYF
14	TRBJ2-1	many	TRBV7-2	CASSLGLAGGEQFF
15	TRBJ2-7	-	TRBV7-6	CASSPTGQGSYEQYF
17	TRBJ1-4	-	TRBV7-2	CASSLRTPDATNEKLFF
15	TRBJ1-1	-	TRBV27	CASSLSLGIRNEAFF
13	TRBJ1-5	-	TRBV12-3/TRBV12-4	CASSPGAWQPQHF
14	TRBJ2-7	-	TRBV20-1	CSARQDTNSYEQYF
15	TRBJ2-1	once	TRBV7-9	CASSLASGPMDEQFF
16	TRBJ2-1	-	TRBV7-2	CASSLAWKLSYNEQFF
20	TRBJ2-1	once	TRBV15	CATSRDLGLAGAQSQETQFF
15	TRBJ2-7	-	TRBV5-1	CASSLESGRAYEQYF
17	TRBJ2-5	-	TRBV7-2	CASSRVGISGLQETQYF
15	TRBJ2-5	-	TRBV27	CASSSNPVGQETQYF
12	TRBJ2-7	many	TRBV15	CATSRDPYEQYF
15	TRBJ2-7	few	TRBV27	CASSSRQGGFYEQYF
14	TRBJ2-3	many	TRBV7-2	CASSLGTGGDTQYF
14	TRBJ2-1	-	TRBV5-1	CASSRDRVYNEQFF
13	TRBJ2-5	many	TRBV20-1	CSARGQYQETQYF
14	TRBJ2-7	few	TRBV10-3	CAISGSTVPYEQYF
13	TRBJ2-7	few	TRBV6-6	CASWDTTSYEQYF
17	TRBJ2-1	-	TRBV27	CASSPRLAGVSGIEQFF